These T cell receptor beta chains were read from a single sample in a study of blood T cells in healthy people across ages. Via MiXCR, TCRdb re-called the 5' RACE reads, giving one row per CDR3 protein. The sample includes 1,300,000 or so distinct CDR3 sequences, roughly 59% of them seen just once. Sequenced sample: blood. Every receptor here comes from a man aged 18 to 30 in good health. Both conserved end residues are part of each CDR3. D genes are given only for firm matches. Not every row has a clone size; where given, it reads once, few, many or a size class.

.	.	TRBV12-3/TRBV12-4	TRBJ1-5	TGTTCCAGCAGTTTGGAGGGTCAGCCCCAGCATTTT	CSSSLEGQPQHF
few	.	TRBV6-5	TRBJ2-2	TGTGCCAGCAGATCCACCGGGGAGCTGTTTTTT	CASRSTGELFF
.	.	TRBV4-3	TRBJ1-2	TGCGCCAGCAGCCAAGACCTGAAGGCAGGGGCAAACTATGGCTACACCTTC	CASSQDLKAGANYGYTF
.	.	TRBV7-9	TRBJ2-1	TGTGCCAGCAGCCCTCCGGGCCAGCAGTTCTTC	CASSPPGQQFF
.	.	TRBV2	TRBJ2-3	TGTGCCAGCAGTGATCCCCACACAGATACGCAGTATTTT	CASSDPHTDTQYF
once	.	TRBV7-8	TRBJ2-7	TGTGCCAGCAGCTCGACCGTGGGCGAGCAGTACTTC	CASSSTVGEQYF
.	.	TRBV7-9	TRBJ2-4	TGTGCCAGCAGCTTAGGAGAGGGCCCGAACATTCAGTACTTC	CASSLGEGPNIQYF
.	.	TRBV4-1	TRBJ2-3	TGCGCCAGCAGGCGGGCGCCGGGAACAGATACGCAATATTTT	CASRRAPGTDTQYF
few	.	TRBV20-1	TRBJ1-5	TGCAGTGCTAGAGGCAGGGATTGGGGCAATCAGCCCCAGCATTTT	CSARGRDWGNQPQHF
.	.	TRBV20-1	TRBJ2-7	TGCAGTGCTAGAGAGGGTCTTGATCTCTACGAGCAGTACTTC	CSAREGLDLYEQYF
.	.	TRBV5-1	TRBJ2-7	TGCGCCAGCAGGACGGCCTGGGGGTGGTACGAGCAGTACTTC	CASRTAWGWYEQYF
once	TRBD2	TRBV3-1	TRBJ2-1	TGTGCCAGCAGCCCGAGAATACTAGCGGGGGGTGCCCCCTACAATGAGCAGTTCTTC	CASSPRILAGGAPYNEQFF
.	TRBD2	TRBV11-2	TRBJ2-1	TGTGCCAGCAGCTTAGTCGGACTCGGGGGGGACTCCAATGAGCAGTTCTTC	CASSLVGLGGDSNEQFF
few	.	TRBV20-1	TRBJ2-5	TGCAGTGCTGGCCCGGACCGAGAGACCCAGTACTTC	CSAGPDRETQYF
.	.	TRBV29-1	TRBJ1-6	TGCAGCGTTGCCCCCGTTCAGGCTTCACCCCTCCACTTT	CSVAPVQASPLHF
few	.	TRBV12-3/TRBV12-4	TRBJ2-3	TGTGCCAGCAGTCCCACGGGACTTCGGGATACGCAGTATTTT	CASSPTGLRDTQYF
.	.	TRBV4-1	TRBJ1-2	TGCGCCAGCAGCCTTCTAGGGAACTATGGCTACACCTTC	CASSLLGNYGYTF
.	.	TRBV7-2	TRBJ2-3	TGTGCCAGCAGCTTAGTGGGCTTCACAGATACGCAGTATTTT	CASSLVGFTDTQYF
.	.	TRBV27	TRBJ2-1	TGTGCCAGCTCCCCCGGACAACAATTCTACAATGAGCAGTTCTTC	CASSPGQQFYNEQFF
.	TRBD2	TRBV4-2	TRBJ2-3	TGTGCCAGCAGCCAAGTGTCCCAGCGGGGGGGGTTCACAGATACGCAGTATTTT	CASSQVSQRGGFTDTQYF
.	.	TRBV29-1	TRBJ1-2	TGCAGCGTTGGCCGGGACACCGCTAACTATGGCTACACCTTC	CSVGRDTANYGYTF
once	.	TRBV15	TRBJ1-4	TGTGCCACCGCTTTACTGACAGGAGGTTTGGAAAAACTGTTTTTT	CATALLTGGLEKLFF
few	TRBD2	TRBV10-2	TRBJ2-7	TGCGCCACCGGGGGGGTGGGGAGGCGATCCGAGCAGTACTTC	CATGGVGRRSEQYF
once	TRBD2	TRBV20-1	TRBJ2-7	TGCAGTGCTAGAGATAGGCTAGCGGGGGAAAACTACGAGCAGTACTTC	CSARDRLAGENYEQYF
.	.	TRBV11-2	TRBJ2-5	TGTGCCAGCAGCCAAGCTTCTGGCCCCAACATTCGGTACTTC	CASSQASGPNIRYF
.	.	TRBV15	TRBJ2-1	TGTGCCACCAGCACCCCACAGGGAAGCAATGAGCAGTTCTTC	CATSTPQGSNEQFF
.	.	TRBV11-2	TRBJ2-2	TGTGCCAGCAGCTTAAGGGTACTGGCCTCAAGGGCCACCGGGGAGCTGTTTTTT	CASSLRVLASRATGELFF
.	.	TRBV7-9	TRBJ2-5	TGTGCCAGCAGCCCTACGAGGACAGAGCAGTACTTC	CASSPTRTEQYF
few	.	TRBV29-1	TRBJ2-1	TGCAGCGTTGACTCTCCCCCAGGGAAGAGGTACAATGAGCAGTTCTTC	CSVDSPPGKRYNEQFF
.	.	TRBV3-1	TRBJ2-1	TGTGCCAGCAGCCCCATGCGACTGGGTACGAATGAGCAGTTCTTC	CASSPMRLGTNEQFF
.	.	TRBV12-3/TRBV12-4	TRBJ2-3	TGTGCCAGCAGTTTAGCTGAACCCTATTCAATTTCAGATACGCAGTATTTT	CASSLAEPYSISDTQYF
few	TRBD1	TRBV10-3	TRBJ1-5	TGTGCCATCAGTGAGTCGGACAGGGGGCGTCAGCCCCAGCATTTT	CAISESDRGRQPQHF
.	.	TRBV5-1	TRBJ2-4	TGCGCCAGCAGCTTGGGGCCGGAGAGAGACATTCAGTACTTC	CASSLGPERDIQYF
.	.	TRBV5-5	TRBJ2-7	TGTGCCAGCAGCTTGGAGACAAGCAACTACGAGCAGTACTTC	CASSLETSNYEQYF
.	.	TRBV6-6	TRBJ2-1	TGTGCCAGCAGAACAGACTCTCCCAATGAGCAGTTCTTC	CASRTDSPNEQFF
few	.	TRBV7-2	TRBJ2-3	TGTGCCAGCAGTATCCGGGGGACCCGCACAGATACGCAGTATTTT	CASSIRGTRTDTQYF
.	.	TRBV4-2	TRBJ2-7	TGTGCCAGCAGCCAAACTGGGGCCGAGCAGTACTTC	CASSQTGAEQYF
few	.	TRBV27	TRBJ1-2	TGTGCCAGCAGTTTCCGGAATCCAGGGATATATGGCTACACCTTC	CASSFRNPGIYGYTF
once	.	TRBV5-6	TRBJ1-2	TGTGCCAGCAGCGGGGAGGCCGGCGCGGGGTATGGCTACACCTTC	CASSGEAGAGYGYTF
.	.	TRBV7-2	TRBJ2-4	TGTGCCAGCAGCTCCGGCGGATCCGAAAACATTCAGTACTTC	CASSSGGSENIQYF
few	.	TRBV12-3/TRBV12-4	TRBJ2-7	TGTGCCAGCAGTTCTGGACTACTCTACGAGCAGTACTTC	CASSSGLLYEQYF
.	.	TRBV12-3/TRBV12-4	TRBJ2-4	TGTGCCAGCACCGTGGGACTCAGCAAAAACATTCAGTACTTC	CASTVGLSKNIQYF
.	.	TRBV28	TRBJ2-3	TGTGCCAGCAGTCACCTGCCAGGTTACACAGATACGCAGTATTTT	CASSHLPGYTDTQYF
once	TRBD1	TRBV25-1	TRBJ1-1	TGTGCCAGCAGTGATATACGGGACAGGGGTTTGGCTTTCTTT	CASSDIRDRGLAFF